The T cell receptor beta chain described here comes from a study of OX40 agonist ivuxolimab in advanced cancers. Study overall: The dose-escalation cohort had hepatocellular carcinoma, melanoma, renal cell or head and neck cancer.

Note on this clone: The antigen remains unidentified.

General study findings and limits: The expanded peripheral T cells' antigen specificity was not determined.

Profiling relied on immunoSEQ multiplex PCR, and the TCRdb table lists in-frame clones only, not all of them. The sample lists 60,000 to 80,000 clones; 89% were seen once. Germline V gene lookup returns CDR1 MNHNS and CDR2 SASEGT. Trimming removed 6 bases from V and 4 bases from J; junction bases left unmatched: 4. The CDR3 consists of 14 residues. The origin of this receptor is an adult with an advanced solid tumor such as melanoma, head and neck, liver or kidney cancer. The V and J genes are TRBV6-1 and TRBJ1-5; 9 bases map to TRBD1. The material sequenced was CD4+ or CD8+ T cells sorted from blood, taken in a trial of the OX40 agonist ivuxolimab. CDR3 protein: CASRQGAVNQPQHF. The CDR3 DNA reads as TGTGCCAGCAGACAGGGGGCTGTGAATCAGCCCCAGCATTTT.